These T cell receptor beta chains were read from a single sample in a study of cytomegalovirus exposure and HLA in healthy donors. Profiled with immunoSEQ multiplex PCR; TCRdb holds only in-frame clones, not every one. This table has some 150,000 clones, around 80% appearing once. The sequenced sample consisted of PBMCs. These receptor sequences come from a woman aged 40 to 50 in good health and CMV-seronegative. Both conserved end residues are part of each CDR3. Expanded clones get a size class; other rows say once, few or many, or leave the size out.

J	size	V	CDR3
TRBJ1-5	NA	TRBV7-8	CASSLRTGNQPQHF
TRBJ2-3	NA	TRBV18	CASSGQGADTQYF
TRBJ2-7	NA	TRBV5-1	CASLDYYSYEQYF
TRBJ2-2	few	TRBV18	CASSTGTGTTGELFF
TRBJ2-1	NA	TRBV9	CASSAAYNEQFF
TRBJ1-2	NA	TRBV18	CASSPGLDYGYTF
TRBJ2-5	NA	TRBV11-2	CASSLSLGVGETQYF
TRBJ1-6	NA	TRBV21-1	CASPRGFRTGRSPLHF
TRBJ2-2	NA	TRBV9	CASSVEGGVAGELFF
TRBJ2-1	NA	TRBV6-5	CASIKGLAGGYEQFF
TRBJ2-3	NA	TRBV14	CASSQGRRAGVGDTQYF
TRBJ2-3	NA	TRBV6-5	CASSSGQTDTQYF
TRBJ1-1	NA	TRBV2	CASTGTWLNTEAFF
TRBJ2-7	once	TRBV18	CASSPGVTYEQYF
TRBJ2-1	NA	TRBV6-1	CASSRGAGRDEQFF
TRBJ2-7	once	TRBV18	CASSPVGRAGIEEQYF
TRBJ2-7	NA	TRBV19	CASSIVNNYEQYF
TRBJ2-5	NA	TRBV7-9	CASSSWGQFETQYF
TRBJ2-1	NA	TRBV7-3	CASSLNWGPSGRDEQFF
TRBJ1-1	NA	TRBV4-2	CASSQDVPGAENTEAFF
TRBJ1-1	NA	TRBV6-1	CASSFGTTRRTEAFF
TRBJ2-7	NA	TRBV11-2	CASSVGTGSYEQYF
TRBJ1-2	NA	TRBV28	CASSSGYYGYTF
TRBJ2-7	NA	TRBV10-3	CAISESLNPGLAGGPMNF
TRBJ2-2	NA	TRBV5-1	CASSSPGLAGSSNTGELFF
TRBJ2-3	NA	TRBV9	CASSVGGPGRDTQYF
TRBJ1-5	NA	TRBV4-2	CASSQDGTADQPQHF
TRBJ2-1	NA	TRBV28	CASSLPKGLLYNEQFF
TRBJ2-7	NA	TRBV27	CASSLKLGPYEQYF